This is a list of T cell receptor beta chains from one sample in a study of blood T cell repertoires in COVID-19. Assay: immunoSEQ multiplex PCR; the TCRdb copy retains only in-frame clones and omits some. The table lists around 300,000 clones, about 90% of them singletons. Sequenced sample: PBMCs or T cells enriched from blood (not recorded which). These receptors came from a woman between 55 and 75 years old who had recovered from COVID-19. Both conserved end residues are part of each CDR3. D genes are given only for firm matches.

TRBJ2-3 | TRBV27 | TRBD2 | TGTGCCAGCAGTTTAAGTGGGAGGGCCGGAGATACGCAGTATTTT | CASSLSGRAGDTQYF
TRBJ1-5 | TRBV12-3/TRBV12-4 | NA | TGTGCCAGGGGTGGATTACGGGGTCAGCCCCAGCATTTT | CARGGLRGQPQHF
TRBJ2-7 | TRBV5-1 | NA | TGCGCCAGCAGCCCTTTGGCGGGGAATCTCTACGAGCAGTACTTC | CASSPLAGNLYEQYF
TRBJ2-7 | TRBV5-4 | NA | TGTGCCAGCAGCTTGGCAGGGTCCTACGAGCAGTACTTC | CASSLAGSYEQYF
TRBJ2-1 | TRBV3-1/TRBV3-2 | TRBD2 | TGTGCCAGCAGCCAAGAGGCTAGCGGGGGATCGTTCTTC | CASSQEASGGSFF
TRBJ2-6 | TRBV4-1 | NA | TGCGCCAGCACCGGGAGCTCTGGGGCCAACGTCCTGACTTTC | CASTGSSGANVLTF
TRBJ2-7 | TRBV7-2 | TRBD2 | TGTGCCAGCAGCTCCCTCCTTAGCGGGCGGGAGCAGTACTTC | CASSSLLSGREQYF
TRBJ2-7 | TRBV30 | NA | TGTGCTTACCTTTCCGGGACCTACGAGCAGTACTTC | CAYLSGTYEQYF
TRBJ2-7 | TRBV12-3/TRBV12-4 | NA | TGTGCCAGCAGTTTGTCTGCCTACGAGCAGTACTTC | CASSLSAYEQYF
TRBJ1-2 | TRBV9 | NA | TGTGCCAGCAGCGTAGATTGGGGTAACAGGGCGCACTATGGCTACACCTTC | CASSVDWGNRAHYGYTF
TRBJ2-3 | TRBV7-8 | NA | TGTGCCAGCAGCTGGGAAGACAGCTACTCTAGCACAGATACGCAGTATTTT | CASSWEDSYSSTDTQYF
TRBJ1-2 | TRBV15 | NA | TGTGCCACCAGCATCGGAGGTAACTATGGCTACACCTTC | CATSIGGNYGYTF
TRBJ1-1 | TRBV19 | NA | TGTGCCAGTTCCATGAACACTGAAGCTTTCTTT | CASSMNTEAFF
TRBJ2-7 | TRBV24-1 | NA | TGTGCCACCAGTGATGGAGTGACCTACGAGCAGTACTTC | CATSDGVTYEQYF
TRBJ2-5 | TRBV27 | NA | TGTGCCAGCAGTAAGAGACAACAAGAGACCCAGTACTTC | CASSKRQQETQYF
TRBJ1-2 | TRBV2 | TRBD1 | TGTGCCAGCAGTGGGGACAGGAGCTATGGCTACACCTTC | CASSGDRSYGYTF
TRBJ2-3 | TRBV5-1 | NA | TGCGCCAGCAGCTTAAGCGTCGGTAGCACAGATACGCAGTATTTT | CASSLSVGSTDTQYF
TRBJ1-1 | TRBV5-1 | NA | TGCGCCAGCAGACGGGAGAGCACTGAAGCTTTCTTT | CASRRESTEAFF
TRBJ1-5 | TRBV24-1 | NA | TGTGCCACCAGTTCTTCAGGGGTGCGTCAGCCCCAGCATTTT | CATSSSGVRQPQHF
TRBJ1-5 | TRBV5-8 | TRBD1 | TGTGCCAGCAGCTCGGGACAGGTAGAGAGTCAGCCCCAGCATTTT | CASSSGQVESQPQHF